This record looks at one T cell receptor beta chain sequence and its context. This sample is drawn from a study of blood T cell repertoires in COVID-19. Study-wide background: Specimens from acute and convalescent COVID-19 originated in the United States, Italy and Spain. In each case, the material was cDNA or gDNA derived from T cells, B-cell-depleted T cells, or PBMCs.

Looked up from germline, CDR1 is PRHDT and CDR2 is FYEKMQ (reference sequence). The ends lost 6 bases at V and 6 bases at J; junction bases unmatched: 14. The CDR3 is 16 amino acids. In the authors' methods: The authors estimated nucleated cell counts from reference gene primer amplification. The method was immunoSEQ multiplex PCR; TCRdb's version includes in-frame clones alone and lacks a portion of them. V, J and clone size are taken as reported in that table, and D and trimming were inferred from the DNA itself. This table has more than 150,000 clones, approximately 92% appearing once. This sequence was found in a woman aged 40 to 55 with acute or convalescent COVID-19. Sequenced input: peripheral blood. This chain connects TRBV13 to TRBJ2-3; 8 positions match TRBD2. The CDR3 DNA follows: TGTGCCAGCAGTCCATTCCGGCGGGGGGCCTTGGATACGCAGTATTTT. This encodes CASSPFRRGALDTQYF.